The rows below give T cell receptor beta chains drawn from one sample of a study of blood T cell repertoires in COVID-19. The protocol was immunoSEQ multiplex PCR, while the TCRdb copy is restricted to in-frame clones and leaves out a portion. Of some 170,000 clones in the sample, about 80% were seen once. The sample was peripheral blood. These receptors were taken from a woman between 45 and 60 years old with active or convalescent COVID-19. The CDR3 runs from the conserved cysteine through the conserved F or W. A D gene is named only where the DNA matches it firmly. Expanded clones are given a class, and other clones once, few, many or no size at all.

TRBV7-7	few	TRBJ2-5	-	TGTGCCAGCAGCTTGGGATCGGGACAAGAGACCCAGTACTTC	CASSLGSGQETQYF
TRBV7-7	few	TRBJ1-4	-	TGTGCCAGCAGCTTAGGAGGCTTCGCTAATGAAAAACTGTTTTTT	CASSLGGFANEKLFF
TRBV7-8	-	TRBJ1-1	-	TGTGCCAGCAGCTTCGTTCGCTCTAATGAAGCTTTCTTT	CASSFVRSNEAFF
TRBV11-2	few	TRBJ2-1	TRBD2	TGTGCCAGCAGCTCAGGACTAGCGGGGGGCAATGAGCAGTTCTTC	CASSSGLAGGNEQFF
TRBV4-3	-	TRBJ2-5	TRBD2	TGCGCCCGCCGCCGGCCCCCGGGACTAGCGGGGGGCGGGGAGACCCAGTACTTC	CARRRPPGLAGGGETQYF
TRBV5-6	-	TRBJ1-6	TRBD1	TGTGCCAGCAGCTCGACAGGGGATTCACCCCTCCACTTT	CASSSTGDSPLHF
TRBV5-1	-	TRBJ2-2	TRBD1	TGCGCCAGCAGCAGGACAGGGGGGAACACCGGGGAGCTGTTTTTT	CASSRTGGNTGELFF
TRBV7-2	-	TRBJ1-1	-	TGTGCCAGCAGCTTAGACCTGGACAGTATCACTGAAGCTTTCTTT	CASSLDLDSITEAFF
TRBV28	-	TRBJ1-1	-	TGTGCCAGCAGTTTTTACAGGAGAGTGAACACTGAAGCTTTCTTT	CASSFYRRVNTEAFF
TRBV3-1/TRBV3-2	once	TRBJ1-2	-	TGTGCCAGCAGCCAAGAGAGGGGTCCCGGGAGAGGCTACACCTTC	CASSQERGPGRGYTF
TRBV28	few	TRBJ2-7	-	TGTGCCAGCAGTTTCCCCAGAGGGATGTTTTACGAGCAGTACTTC	CASSFPRGMFYEQYF
TRBV4-3	-	TRBJ1-6	-	TGCGCCAGCGGATGGGCCAGGGAGGTTACTTCACCCCTCCACTTT	CASGWAREVTSPLHF
TRBV19	-	TRBJ2-7	TRBD2	TGTGCCAGTAAGGATCGGGCGGGAGCCCCCTACGAGCAGTACTTC	CASKDRAGAPYEQYF
TRBV6-5	-	TRBJ2-1	TRBD1	TGTGCCAGCAGTCATAGACAGGGTTATTCGGATGAGCAGTTCTTC	CASSHRQGYSDEQFF
TRBV5-6	few	TRBJ1-5	-	TGTGCCAGCAGCTTGGCCTCCGGACTGTCCAATCAGCCCCAGCATTTT	CASSLASGLSNQPQHF
TRBV7-3	few	TRBJ2-2	TRBD2	TGTGCCAGCAGCCCACATGGGGGGGCGAACACCGGGGAGCTGTTTTTT	CASSPHGGANTGELFF
TRBV5-1	-	TRBJ2-3	-	TGCGCCAGCAGCTTGGGTTTAGCGGCGAGCACAGATACGCAGTATTTT	CASSLGLAASTDTQYF
TRBV27	few	TRBJ1-1	-	TGTGCCAGCAGCCCCAGGGCGGCAGGGGCCAGGAACACTGAAGCTTTCTTT	CASSPRAAGARNTEAFF
TRBV13	-	TRBJ2-2	-	TGTGCCAGCAGCCAGGGCCAGGTGGACACCGGGGAGCTGTTTTTT	CASSQGQVDTGELFF